A selection of T cell receptor beta chains follows, all from one sample in a study of T cells after yellow fever vaccination. Each CDR3 protein is one row after TCRdb ran MiXCR on the 5' RACE reads. There are 300,000 or so distinct CDR3 sequences in the sample; roughly 8.6% occur only once, and 17% lies in the top ten. Sequencing was performed on PBMCs, taken 45 days after the first yellow fever vaccination. These receptors were obtained from a man aged 18 to 35 who received the YFV17D yellow fever vaccine. The CDR3 runs from the conserved cysteine through the conserved F or W. A D gene is named only where the DNA matches it firmly. Some rows have no size entry. The others give once, few or many, or a class for an expanded clone.

V gene	J gene	D gene	clone size	CDR3 protein	CDR3 DNA
TRBV6-4	TRBJ1-1	TRBD1	.	CASSEVPGQGARAFF	TGTGCCAGCAGTGAGGTCCCGGGACAGGGGGCGCGAGCTTTCTTT
TRBV7-3	TRBJ2-7	TRBD1	.	CASSLTGGHEQYF	TGTGCCAGCAGCTTAACAGGGGGCCACGAGCAGTACTTC
TRBV18	TRBJ2-2	TRBD1	.	CASSFRPGTGATGELFF	TGTGCCAGCTCTTTCCGGCCGGGGACAGGGGCCACCGGGGAGCTGTTTTTT
TRBV11-2	TRBJ2-5	.	few	CASSGVRETQYF	TGTGCCAGCAGCGGGGTTAGAGAGACCCAGTACTTC
TRBV13	TRBJ1-6	TRBD1	.	CASSLASGQGNSPLHF	TGTGCCAGCAGCTTAGCCTCGGGACAGGGGAATTCACCCCTCCACTTT
TRBV5-1	TRBJ2-2	TRBD2	.	CASSLLLAGNTGELFF	TGCGCCAGCAGCTTGTTACTAGCGGGCAACACCGGGGAGCTGTTTTTT
TRBV7-3	TRBJ2-3	TRBD2	once	CASSLKPSGGYSDTQYF	TGTGCCAGCAGCCTAAAACCTAGCGGGGGGTATTCAGATACGCAGTATTTT
TRBV5-1	TRBJ1-4	.	.	CASSTEANEKLFF	TGCGCCAGCAGCACAGAAGCTAATGAAAAACTGTTTTTT
TRBV10-3	TRBJ1-4	.	.	CAISEQLDSINEKLFF	TGTGCCATCAGCGAACAACTGGACAGCATTAATGAAAAACTGTTTTTT
TRBV9	TRBJ1-1	.	.	CASSSSGGKGNTEAFF	TGTGCCAGCAGCTCGTCGGGGGGGAAAGGGAACACTGAAGCTTTCTTT
TRBV13	TRBJ1-1	TRBD1	few	CASSSVPGQGWTEAFF	TGTGCCAGCAGCTCCGTCCCGGGACAGGGCTGGACTGAAGCTTTCTTT
TRBV11-2	TRBJ2-3	TRBD2	few	CASSLPSGGATDTQYF	TGTGCCAGCAGCTTACCTAGCGGGGGGGCCACAGATACGCAGTATTTT
TRBV6-2/TRBV6-3	TRBJ2-1	TRBD2	few	CASSSLIAGPKGNEQFF	TGTGCCAGCAGTTCCTTGATAGCGGGGCCGAAAGGAAATGAGCAGTTCTTC
TRBV6-9	TRBJ2-7	TRBD1	few	CASSLPGTGVFEQYF	TGTGCCAGCAGTTTACCCGGGACAGGAGTCTTCGAGCAGTACTTC
TRBV20-1	TRBJ1-1	.	many	CSAREENLSNTEAFF	TGCAGTGCTAGAGAGGAGAATTTGTCAAACACTGAAGCTTTCTTT
TRBV6-2/TRBV6-3	TRBJ2-3	.	.	CASSYGGYTDTQYF	TGTGCCAGCAGTTACGGCGGCTACACAGATACGCAGTATTTT
TRBV13	TRBJ2-2	.	few	CASSNSGTTGELFF	TGTGCCAGCAGCAACTCCGGGACCACCGGGGAGCTGTTTTTT
TRBV20-1	TRBJ2-3	.	few	CSARGGPTDTQYF	TGCAGTGCTAGAGGGGGGCCCACAGATACGCAGTATTTT
TRBV7-6	TRBJ1-5	.	.	CASSPPGVGRPQHF	TGTGCCAGCAGCCCCCCGGGGGTCGGGCGGCCCCAGCATTTT
TRBV5-1	TRBJ2-3	TRBD1	few	CASSLDGQGSDTQYF	TGCGCCAGCAGCTTGGATGGACAGGGTTCAGATACGCAGTATTTT
TRBV4-3	TRBJ2-5	.	many	CASSQGRVRAFQETQYF	TGCGCCAGCAGCCAAGGCCGAGTCCGGGCCTTCCAAGAGACCCAGTACTTC
TRBV11-2	TRBJ2-5	.	few	CASSRRTQEETQYF	TGTGCCAGCAGCAGAAGGACCCAGGAAGAGACCCAGTACTTC
TRBV4-1	TRBJ1-4	.	.	CASSQERGSENEKLFF	TGCGCCAGCAGCCAAGAAAGGGGCAGTGAGAATGAAAAACTGTTTTTT
TRBV20-1	TRBJ2-3	TRBD2	many	CSAERGATDTQYF	TGCAGTGCCGAGCGGGGAGCTACAGATACGCAGTATTTT
TRBV5-1	TRBJ2-1	TRBD2	few	CASSLGGLAGGNEQFF	TGCGCCAGCAGCTTGGGGGGACTAGCGGGGGGCAATGAGCAGTTCTTC
TRBV6-5	TRBJ1-6	.	few	CASSWGLNSPLHF	TGTGCCTCCTCCTGGGGGCTTAATTCACCCCTCCACTTT
TRBV11-2	TRBJ1-2	TRBD1	few	CASSLVVPRTGNYGYTF	TGTGCCAGCAGCTTAGTAGTGCCCCGGACAGGGAACTATGGCTACACCTTC
TRBV4-3	TRBJ2-7	.	many	CASSPADSYEQYF	TGCGCCAGCAGCCCGGCGGACTCCTACGAGCAGTACTTC
TRBV28	TRBJ2-3	.	many	CASSWEYTQYF	TGTGCCAGCAGTTGGGAGTATACGCAGTATTTT
TRBV5-4	TRBJ2-1	.	few	CASSLSTGPYNEQFF	TGTGCCAGCAGCTTGTCTACCGGGCCGTACAATGAGCAGTTCTTC
TRBV20-1	TRBJ1-3	.	.	CSARGKSGNTIYF	TGCAGTGCTAGAGGAAAGTCTGGAAACACCATATATTTT
TRBV6-2/TRBV6-3	TRBJ1-2	.	.	CASRDPAPGFLHLLF	TGTGCCAGCAGAGATCCAGCGCCGGGTTTCCTACATCTCCTCTTC
TRBV4-3	TRBJ2-5	TRBD1	few	CASSPPGQSYQETQYF	TGCGCCAGCAGCCCACCGGGACAGAGCTATCAAGAGACCCAGTACTTC
TRBV18	TRBJ2-1	.	many	CASSPVQSSYNEQFF	TGTGCCAGCTCACCAGTCCAGAGCTCCTACAATGAGCAGTTCTTC
TRBV20-1	TRBJ1-1	TRBD1	.	CSARGRGTGAIGAFF	TGCAGTGCTAGAGGGCGGGGGACAGGGGCTATAGGAGCTTTCTTT
TRBV3-1	TRBJ2-3	TRBD2	.	CASSPKLAGGPYTQYF	TGTGCCAGCAGCCCGAAACTAGCGGGGGGGCCATATACGCAGTATTTT
TRBV10-3	TRBJ2-1	.	.	CAISDSLATNEQFF	TGTGCCATCAGTGACTCCTTAGCGACCAATGAGCAGTTCTTC
TRBV7-9	TRBJ1-2	.	.	CASSPNVLQGLSGYTF	TGTGCCAGCAGCCCGAACGTGTTACAGGGTTTGTCTGGCTACACCTTC
TRBV27	TRBJ1-5	.	.	CASREGVGGNQPQHF	TGTGCCAGCAGGGAGGGGGTTGGAGGCAATCAGCCCCAGCATTTT
TRBV7-9	TRBJ2-1	TRBD2	few	CASSLDLAGGLNEQFF	TGTGCCAGCAGCTTAGATCTAGCGGGGGGGCTCAATGAGCAGTTCTTC
TRBV5-4	TRBJ1-2	.	.	CASSPGPDLYGYTF	TGTGCCAGCAGCCCCGGGCCAGACCTCTATGGCTACACCTTC